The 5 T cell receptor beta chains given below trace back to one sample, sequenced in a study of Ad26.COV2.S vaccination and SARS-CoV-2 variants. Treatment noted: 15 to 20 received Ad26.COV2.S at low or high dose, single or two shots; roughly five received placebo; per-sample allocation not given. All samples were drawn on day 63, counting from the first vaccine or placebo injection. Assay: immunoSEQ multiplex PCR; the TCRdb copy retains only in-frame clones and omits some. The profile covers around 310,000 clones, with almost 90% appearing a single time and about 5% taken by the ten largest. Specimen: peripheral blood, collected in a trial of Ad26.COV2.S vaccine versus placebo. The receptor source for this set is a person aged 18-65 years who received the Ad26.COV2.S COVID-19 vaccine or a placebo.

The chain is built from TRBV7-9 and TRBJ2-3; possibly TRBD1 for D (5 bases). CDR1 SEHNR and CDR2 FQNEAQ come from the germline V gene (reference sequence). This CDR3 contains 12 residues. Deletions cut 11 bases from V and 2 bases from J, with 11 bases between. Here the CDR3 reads CAVADTTDTQYF. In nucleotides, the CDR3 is TGTGCCGTGGCGGACACCACAGATACGCAGTATTTT.

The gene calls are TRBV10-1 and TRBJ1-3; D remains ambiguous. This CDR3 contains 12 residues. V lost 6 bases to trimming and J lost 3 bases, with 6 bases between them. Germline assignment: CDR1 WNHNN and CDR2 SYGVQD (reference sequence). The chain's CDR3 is CASSRDGNTIYF. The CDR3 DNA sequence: TGCGCCAGCAGCCGAGATGGAAACACCATATATTTT.

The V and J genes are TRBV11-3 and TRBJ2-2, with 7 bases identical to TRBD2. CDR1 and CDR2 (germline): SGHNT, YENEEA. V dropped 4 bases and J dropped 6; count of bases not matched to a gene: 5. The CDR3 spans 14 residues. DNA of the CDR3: TGTGCCAGCAGCTCCTCCCGGGGGGCCGGGGAGCTGTTTTTT. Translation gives CASSSSRGAGELFF.

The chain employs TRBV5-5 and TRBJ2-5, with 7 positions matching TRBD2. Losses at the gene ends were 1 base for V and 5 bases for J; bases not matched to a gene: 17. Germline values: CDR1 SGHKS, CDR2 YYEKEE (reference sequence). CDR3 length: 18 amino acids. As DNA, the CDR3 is TGTGCCAGCAGCTTGTGGGTGTGGGACTACTCCCAAACCGAGACCCAGTACTTC. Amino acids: CASSLWVWDYSQTETQYF.

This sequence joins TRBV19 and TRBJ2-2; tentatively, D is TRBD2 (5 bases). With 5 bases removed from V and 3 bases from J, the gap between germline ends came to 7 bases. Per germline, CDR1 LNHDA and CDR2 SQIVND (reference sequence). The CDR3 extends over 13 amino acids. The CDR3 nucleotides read TGTGCCAGTAGTTCGGGGTACACCGGGGAGCTGTTTTTT. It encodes CASSSGYTGELFF. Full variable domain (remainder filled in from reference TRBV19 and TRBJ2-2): DGGITQSPKYLFRKEGQNVTLSCEQNLNHDAMYWYRQDPGQGLRLIYYSQIVNDFQKGDIAEGYSVSREKKESFPLTVTSAQKNPTAFYLCASSSGYTGELFFGEGSRLTVL.